These T cell receptor beta chains were read from a single sample in a study of T cell responses to AZD1222 COVID-19 vaccine. Clones were read by immunoSEQ multiplex PCR, and TCRdb kept only the in-frame ones, dropping some. The sample carries about 59,000 clones, roughly nine tenths recorded once. This specimen consisted of peripheral blood, obtained 28 days after the second AZD1222 dose. These receptors were obtained from an adult who received the AZD1222 COVID-19 vaccine. Each CDR3 is given with its conserved first and last residue. D genes are given only for firm matches. Rows may omit the clone size; those that give it use once, few, many or a size class.

clone_size: -; d_call: TRBD1; j_call: TRBJ2-1; v_call: TRBV7-9; cdr3_nt: TGTGCCAGCAGCCCCCCCCTCATGGACAGGAGTAGGCATGAGCAGTTCTTC; cdr3_aa: CASSPPLMDRSRHEQFF
clone_size: -; d_call: -; j_call: TRBJ1-5; v_call: TRBV11-2; cdr3_nt: TGTGCCAGCAGCCCCTGGGGAGGGGTCCCTCAGCCCCAGCATTTT; cdr3_aa: CASSPWGGVPQPQHF
clone_size: -; d_call: -; j_call: TRBJ1-1; v_call: TRBV30; cdr3_nt: TGTGCCTGGAGTGGAGTCACTGAAGCTTTCTTT; cdr3_aa: CAWSGVTEAFF
clone_size: few; d_call: -; j_call: TRBJ1-5; v_call: TRBV4-1; cdr3_nt: TGCGCCAGCAGCCGAGTTTTGGGTCAGCCCCAGCATTTT; cdr3_aa: CASSRVLGQPQHF
clone_size: -; d_call: TRBD2; j_call: TRBJ2-5; v_call: TRBV12-5; cdr3_nt: TGTGCTAGTGCCCCTCGGGAGCGGGGGGGGAGAAAGACCCAGTACTTC; cdr3_aa: CASAPRERGGRKTQYF
clone_size: -; d_call: TRBD1; j_call: TRBJ1-1; v_call: TRBV4-1; cdr3_nt: TGCGCCAGCAGCCCCGGACAGGGTTATGACGGCACTGAAGCTTTCTTT; cdr3_aa: CASSPGQGYDGTEAFF
clone_size: once; d_call: -; j_call: TRBJ1-3; v_call: TRBV6-2/TRBV6-3; cdr3_nt: TGTGCCAGCAGCACCCGCGGGGAAACGAGAAACACCATATATTTT; cdr3_aa: CASSTRGETRNTIYF
clone_size: -; d_call: -; j_call: TRBJ2-2; v_call: TRBV5-1; cdr3_nt: TGCGCCAGCAGCCTAGACAGGCCCGGGGAGCTGTTTTTT; cdr3_aa: CASSLDRPGELFF
clone_size: -; d_call: -; j_call: TRBJ2-1; v_call: TRBV24-1; cdr3_nt: TGTGCCACCAGTGGGACAGCTAACAATGAGCAGTTCTTC; cdr3_aa: CATSGTANNEQFF
clone_size: -; d_call: TRBD2; j_call: TRBJ2-1; v_call: TRBV10-3; cdr3_nt: TGTGCCATCGGACTAGATGGCAATGAGCAGTTCTTC; cdr3_aa: CAIGLDGNEQFF
clone_size: few; d_call: TRBD1; j_call: TRBJ1-3; v_call: TRBV9; cdr3_nt: TGTGCCAGCAGCCCGACAGGACAGGCTGGAAACACCATATATTTT; cdr3_aa: CASSPTGQAGNTIYF
clone_size: -; d_call: TRBD2; j_call: TRBJ2-3; v_call: TRBV19; cdr3_nt: TGTGCCAGTACCCGCCGGCTAGCGGGCAGCACAGATACGCAGTATTTT; cdr3_aa: CASTRRLAGSTDTQYF
clone_size: -; d_call: -; j_call: TRBJ2-7; v_call: TRBV12-3/TRBV12-4; cdr3_nt: TGTGCCAGCAGTTTAGAAGCGGGCCACGAGCAGTACTTC; cdr3_aa: CASSLEAGHEQYF
clone_size: -; d_call: TRBD1; j_call: TRBJ1-1; v_call: TRBV6-5; cdr3_nt: TGTGCCAGCAGTTCTGACAGGGACACTGAAGCTTTCTTT; cdr3_aa: CASSSDRDTEAFF
clone_size: -; d_call: -; j_call: TRBJ2-7; v_call: TRBV18; cdr3_nt: TGTGCCAGCTCACCATTGGACAGCTACGAGCAGTACTTC; cdr3_aa: CASSPLDSYEQYF
clone_size: -; d_call: -; j_call: TRBJ2-7; v_call: TRBV7-8; cdr3_nt: TGTGCCAGCAGACCGTTTCAGGGCATAAAGTACGAGCAGTACTTC; cdr3_aa: CASRPFQGIKYEQYF
clone_size: -; d_call: TRBD1; j_call: TRBJ1-5; v_call: TRBV19; cdr3_nt: TGTGCCAGTAGTCCCCGGACAGGGGTGAGCAATCAGCCCCAGCATTTT; cdr3_aa: CASSPRTGVSNQPQHF
clone_size: -; d_call: -; j_call: TRBJ1-4; v_call: TRBV19; cdr3_nt: TGTGCCAGTAGTATAGGGAGCAACCAGCTGGGGGAAAAACTGTTTTTT; cdr3_aa: CASSIGSNQLGEKLFF
clone_size: -; d_call: TRBD1; j_call: TRBJ2-1; v_call: TRBV19; cdr3_nt: TGTGCCAGTAGTTCGGGACAGATCTCCTACAATGAGCAGTTCTTC; cdr3_aa: CASSSGQISYNEQFF
clone_size: -; d_call: TRBD1; j_call: TRBJ2-1; v_call: TRBV5-4; cdr3_nt: TGTGCCAGCAGCCTAAGAAGACAGGGGAGAAATGAGCAGTTCTTC; cdr3_aa: CASSLRRQGRNEQFF
clone_size: once; d_call: -; j_call: TRBJ1-2; v_call: TRBV27; cdr3_nt: TGTGCCAGCAGTTTATACGGGGGGAGCTATGGCTACACCTTC; cdr3_aa: CASSLYGGSYGYTF
clone_size: -; d_call: -; j_call: TRBJ2-1; v_call: TRBV5-8; cdr3_nt: TGTGCCAGCAGCTTGGAGAGCTCCTACAATGAGCAGTTCTTC; cdr3_aa: CASSLESSYNEQFF
clone_size: -; d_call: -; j_call: TRBJ2-2; v_call: TRBV30; cdr3_nt: TGTGCCTGGAGTGCGGGGGCCGGGGAGCTGTTTTTT; cdr3_aa: CAWSAGAGELFF
clone_size: -; d_call: -; j_call: TRBJ2-7; v_call: TRBV5-6; cdr3_nt: TGTGCCAGCAGCTTGGTGGAGGGGGCGGCCGAGCAGTACTTC; cdr3_aa: CASSLVEGAAEQYF
clone_size: -; d_call: -; j_call: TRBJ2-3; v_call: TRBV28; cdr3_nt: TGTGCCAGTGTAGGTGAGAGCACAGATACGCAGTATTTT; cdr3_aa: CASVGESTDTQYF
clone_size: -; d_call: -; j_call: TRBJ1-2; v_call: TRBV10-3; cdr3_nt: TGTGCCATCAGTGATGGGGGGACTACTAACTATGGCTACACCTTC; cdr3_aa: CAISDGGTTNYGYTF
clone_size: few; d_call: TRBD2; j_call: TRBJ2-2; v_call: TRBV6-1; cdr3_nt: TGTGCCAGCAGTGCCGGGACTAGCCAAAACACCGGGGAGCTGTTTTTT; cdr3_aa: CASSAGTSQNTGELFF
clone_size: -; d_call: TRBD1; j_call: TRBJ1-2; v_call: TRBV28; cdr3_nt: TGTGCCAGCAGTGACAGGGGGCGAGGCTACACCTTC; cdr3_aa: CASSDRGRGYTF
clone_size: -; d_call: TRBD2; j_call: TRBJ2-1; v_call: TRBV3-1/TRBV3-2; cdr3_nt: TGTGCCAGCAGCCAAGATTCGCTAGCGGGAGGTGAGCAGTTCTTC; cdr3_aa: CASSQDSLAGGEQFF
clone_size: -; d_call: -; j_call: TRBJ2-7; v_call: TRBV9; cdr3_nt: TGTGCCAGCAGCGTAGATCAAGGGGTCGGCTACGAGCAGTACTTC; cdr3_aa: CASSVDQGVGYEQYF
clone_size: once; d_call: -; j_call: TRBJ1-5; v_call: TRBV2; cdr3_nt: TGTGCCAGCAGCAGGGGAATGAACAATCAGCCCCAGCATTTT; cdr3_aa: CASSRGMNNQPQHF
clone_size: -; d_call: -; j_call: TRBJ2-7; v_call: TRBV7-3; cdr3_nt: TGTGCCAGCAGCCCTGGGTCGTTCTACGAGCAGTACTTC; cdr3_aa: CASSPGSFYEQYF
clone_size: -; d_call: -; j_call: TRBJ1-2; v_call: TRBV20-1; cdr3_nt: TGCAGTGCTAGGGGGGAACGGACCTACACCTTC; cdr3_aa: CSARGERTYTF
clone_size: -; d_call: -; j_call: TRBJ1-1; v_call: TRBV4-2; cdr3_nt: TGTGCCAGCAGCCCGGTCGAGGGTCGAGCTTTCTTT; cdr3_aa: CASSPVEGRAFF
clone_size: -; d_call: -; j_call: TRBJ2-7; v_call: TRBV29-1; cdr3_nt: TGCAGCTACTCCCTAGGGGCAGGGTACGAGCAGTACTTC; cdr3_aa: CSYSLGAGYEQYF
clone_size: -; d_call: -; j_call: TRBJ2-7; v_call: TRBV5-1; cdr3_nt: TGCGCCAGCAGCTTGGCCGGGAAGCAGTACTTC; cdr3_aa: CASSLAGKQYF
clone_size: -; d_call: TRBD2; j_call: TRBJ2-7; v_call: TRBV29-1; cdr3_nt: TGCAGCGTTGCGGGACTAGCGGGGGGGCCTACCTACGAGCAGTACTTC; cdr3_aa: CSVAGLAGGPTYEQYF
clone_size: -; d_call: -; j_call: TRBJ2-3; v_call: TRBV27; cdr3_nt: TGTGCCAGCAGGTCCCCCGGGACCCGACTACCCACAGATACGCAGTATTTT; cdr3_aa: CASRSPGTRLPTDTQYF
clone_size: -; d_call: TRBD1; j_call: TRBJ2-7; v_call: TRBV19; cdr3_nt: TGTGCCAGTAAGGGGGCTGACACAAAGGCCTACGAGCAGTACTTC; cdr3_aa: CASKGADTKAYEQYF
clone_size: -; d_call: -; j_call: TRBJ2-3; v_call: TRBV10-3; cdr3_nt: TGTGCCATCAGTGGGTCCGCGGCGGATACGCAGTATTTT; cdr3_aa: CAISGSAADTQYF
clone_size: -; d_call: TRBD2; j_call: TRBJ2-3; v_call: TRBV24-1; cdr3_nt: TGTGCCACCAGTGATTGGTTAGCGGGGGCTACAGATACGCAGTATTTT; cdr3_aa: CATSDWLAGATDTQYF
clone_size: -; d_call: -; j_call: TRBJ1-4; v_call: TRBV4-1; cdr3_nt: TGCGCCAGCAGCCAAGCGTTAGGGGTAGGAGAAAAACTGTTTTTT; cdr3_aa: CASSQALGVGEKLFF
clone_size: -; d_call: TRBD1; j_call: TRBJ1-4; v_call: TRBV16; cdr3_nt: TGTGCCAGCAGCCACGCAGAACAGGGGAGGGGTGAAAAACTGTTTTTT; cdr3_aa: CASSHAEQGRGEKLFF
clone_size: -; d_call: TRBD1; j_call: TRBJ2-7; v_call: TRBV28; cdr3_nt: TGTGCCAGCATCCAAGGACAGGCTATAAACGAGCAGTACTTC; cdr3_aa: CASIQGQAINEQYF
clone_size: -; d_call: -; j_call: TRBJ2-2; v_call: TRBV6-5; cdr3_nt: TGTGCCAGCAGTTACCAAACAGGGTCCGGGGAGCTGTTTTTT; cdr3_aa: CASSYQTGSGELFF